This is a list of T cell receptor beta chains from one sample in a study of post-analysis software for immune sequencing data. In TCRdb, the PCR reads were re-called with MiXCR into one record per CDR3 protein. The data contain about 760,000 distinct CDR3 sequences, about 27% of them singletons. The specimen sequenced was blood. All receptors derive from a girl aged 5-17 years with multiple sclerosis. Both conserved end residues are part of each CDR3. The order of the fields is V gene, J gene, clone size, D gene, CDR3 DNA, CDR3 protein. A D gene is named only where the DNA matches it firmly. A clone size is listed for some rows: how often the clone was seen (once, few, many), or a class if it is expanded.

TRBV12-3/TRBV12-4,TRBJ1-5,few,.,TGTGCCAGCAGTTTAGGGGGGATCGAGGGTCAGCCCCAGCATTTT,CASSLGGIEGQPQHF
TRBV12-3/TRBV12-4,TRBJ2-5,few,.,TGTGCCAGCAGCCCCTCAGCGTCCAGGGCGGAGACCCAGTACTTC,CASSPSASRAETQYF
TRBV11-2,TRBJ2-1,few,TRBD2,TGTGCCAGCAGAACGACTAGCGGGAGGTTCGGGCAGTTCTTC,CASRTTSGRFGQFF
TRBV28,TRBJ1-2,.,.,TGTGCCAGCAGTACGGACACCCAAACTTATGGCTACACCTTC,CASSTDTQTYGYTF
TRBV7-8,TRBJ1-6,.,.,TGTGCCAGCAGCTTAGCGCGGCAGTCCTATAATTCACCCCTCCACTTT,CASSLARQSYNSPLHF
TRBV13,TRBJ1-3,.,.,TGTGCCAGCAGCACGACAGCAGACTCTGGAAACACCATATATTTT,CASSTTADSGNTIYF
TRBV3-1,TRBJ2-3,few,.,TGTGCCAGCAGCCAAGGGCTTGGGGGCACAGATACGCAGTATTTT,CASSQGLGGTDTQYF
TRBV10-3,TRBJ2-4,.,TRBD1,TGTGCCATCAGTGAGTCGTTAACAGGGGAAAACATTCAGTACTTC,CAISESLTGENIQYF
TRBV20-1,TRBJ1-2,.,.,TGCAGTGCTAGTCACGGGACCTCCTATGGCTACACCTTC,CSASHGTSYGYTF
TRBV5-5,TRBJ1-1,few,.,TGTGCCAGCAGCCCGTGGGGGCGAACTGAAGCTTTCTTT,CASSPWGRTEAFF
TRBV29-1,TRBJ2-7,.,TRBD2,TGCGGCGCCTCCGGGGGGGTTGGAACCTACGAGCAGTACTTC,CGASGGVGTYEQYF
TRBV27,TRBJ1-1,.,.,TGTGCCAGCAGTTTATCGCGGGGCCTTCTGAACACTGAAGCTTTCTTT,CASSLSRGLLNTEAFF
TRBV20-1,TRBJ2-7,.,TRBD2,TGCAGTGCTAGACGGGAGGGAGATTACGAGCAGTACTTC,CSARREGDYEQYF
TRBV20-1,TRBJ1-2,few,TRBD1,TGCAGTGCGCAGGACAGGTCTCGGTTCTCGGGCTACACCTTC,CSAQDRSRFSGYTF
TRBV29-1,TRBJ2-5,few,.,TGCAGCGTTTCTATAGATGGGGGGAGGCAGACCCAGTACTTC,CSVSIDGGRQTQYF
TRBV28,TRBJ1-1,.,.,TGTGCCAGCAGTTTATGGGACACACACAGTCGGAAAGCTTTCTTT,CASSLWDTHSRKAFF
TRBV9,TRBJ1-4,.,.,TGTGCCAGCAGCGTAGACAGAGGGGGTGAAAAACTGTTTTTT,CASSVDRGGEKLFF
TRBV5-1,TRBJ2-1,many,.,TGCGCCAGCAGCTTGTTGGGGGGCCACTCCTACAATGAGCAGTTCTTC,CASSLLGGHSYNEQFF
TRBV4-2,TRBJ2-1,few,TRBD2,TGTGCCAGCAGCCAACGGGGGGGCGAGTTCAACAATGAGCAGTTCTTC,CASSQRGGEFNNEQFF
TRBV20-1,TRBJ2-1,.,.,TGCAGTGCTAGAGAGCGGGTAAGCTCCTACAATGAGCAGTTCTTC,CSARERVSSYNEQFF
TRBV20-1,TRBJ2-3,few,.,TGCAGTGCTAGAGATATCGAAACCCCAGATACGCAGTATTTT,CSARDIETPDTQYF
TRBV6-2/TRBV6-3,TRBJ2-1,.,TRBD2,TGTGCCAGCAGTTACTCGGCCCCCGGGAGGGCCTTGTTCTTC,CASSYSAPGRALFF
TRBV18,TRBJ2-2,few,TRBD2,TGTGCCAGCTCACTCCCGGGACTAGCGGGAGAGGCCCACGGGGAGCTGTTTTTT,CASSLPGLAGEAHGELFF
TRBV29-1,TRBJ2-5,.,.,TGCAGCGTTGGGTACAGCGTCACGGAGACCCAGTACTTC,CSVGYSVTETQYF
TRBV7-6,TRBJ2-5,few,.,TGTGCCAGCAGCTTCTTACCTCGGGGTACACAAGAGACCCAGTACTTC,CASSFLPRGTQETQYF
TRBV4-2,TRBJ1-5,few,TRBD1,TGTGCCAGCAGCCGTGTCCACCAGGGGGATCAGCCCCAGCATTTT,CASSRVHQGDQPQHF
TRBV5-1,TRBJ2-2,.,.,TGCGCCAGCAGCTTAAGGGCCACCACCGGGGAGCTGTTTTTT,CASSLRATTGELFF